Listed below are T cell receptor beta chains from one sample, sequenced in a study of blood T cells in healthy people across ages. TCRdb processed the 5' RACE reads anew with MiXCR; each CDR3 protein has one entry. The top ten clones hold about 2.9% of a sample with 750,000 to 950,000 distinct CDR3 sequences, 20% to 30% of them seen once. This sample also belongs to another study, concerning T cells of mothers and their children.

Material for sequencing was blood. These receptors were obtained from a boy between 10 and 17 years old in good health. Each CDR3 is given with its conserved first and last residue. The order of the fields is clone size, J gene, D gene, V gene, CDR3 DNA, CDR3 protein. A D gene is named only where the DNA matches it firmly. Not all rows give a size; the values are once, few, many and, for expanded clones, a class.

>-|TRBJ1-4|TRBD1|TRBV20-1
TGCAGTGCTAGCTCCACAGGGGATTATGAAAAACTGTTTTTT
CSASSTGDYEKLFF
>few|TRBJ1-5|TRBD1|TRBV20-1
TGCAGTGCTAATCCGGGACAGGGCAATCAGCCCCAGCATTTT
CSANPGQGNQPQHF
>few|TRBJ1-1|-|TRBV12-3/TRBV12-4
TGTGCCAGCAGGCTAACCGGGCAGCTAGGTGAAGCTTTCTTT
CASRLTGQLGEAFF
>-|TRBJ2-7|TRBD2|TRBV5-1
TGTGCCAGCAGTTTAACTAGCGGTCCTTACGAGCAGTACTTC
CASSLTSGPYEQYF
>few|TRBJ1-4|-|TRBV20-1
TGCAGTGCTCCAAGGACAGCTACTAATGAAAAACTGTTTTTT
CSAPRTATNEKLFF
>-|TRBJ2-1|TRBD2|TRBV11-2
TGTGCCAGCAGCACGACTAGCGGGGGGGCGTTCGCCTACAATGAGCAGTTCTTC
CASSTTSGGAFAYNEQFF
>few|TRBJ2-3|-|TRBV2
TGTGCCCCGGCCACAGATACGCAGTATTTT
CAPATDTQYF
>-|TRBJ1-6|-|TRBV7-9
TGTGCCAGCAGCTTAACAGGGTTATCACCCCTCCACTTT
CASSLTGLSPLHF
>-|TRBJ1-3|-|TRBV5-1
TGCGCCAGCAGACGCACGGGGGTCGCTGGAAACACCATATATTTT
CASRRTGVAGNTIYF
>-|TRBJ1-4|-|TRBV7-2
TGTGCCAGCAGCTTAGCGCTATTGGGGGCTGGGAACGAAAAACTGTTTTTT
CASSLALLGAGNEKLFF
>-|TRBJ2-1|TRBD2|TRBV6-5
TGTGCCAGCAGTTTATTCCGTCTAGCGGGGCCCGAGGGCTACAATGAGCAGTTCTTC
CASSLFRLAGPEGYNEQFF
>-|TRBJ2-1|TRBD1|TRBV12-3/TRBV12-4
TGTGCCAGCAGTGCCATAGGACAGGTTACTGAGCAGTTCTTC
CASSAIGQVTEQFF
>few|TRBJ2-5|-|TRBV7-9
TGTGCCAGCAGCTTAAGGGCCCAGGTGGGGAAAGAGACCCAGTACTTC
CASSLRAQVGKETQYF
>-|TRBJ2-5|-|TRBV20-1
TGCAGTGCCGCACTACCTTCACAAGAGACCCAGTACTTC
CSAALPSQETQYF
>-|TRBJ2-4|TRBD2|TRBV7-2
TGTGCCAGCAGTTCGGGACTAGCGGGAGGGGCCAAAAACATTCAGTACTTC
CASSSGLAGGAKNIQYF
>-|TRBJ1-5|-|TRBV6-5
TGTGCCAGCAGTTCTAACAGAGGACAGCCCCAGCATTTT
CASSSNRGQPQHF
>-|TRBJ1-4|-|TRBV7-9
TGTGCCAGCAGCCTCGATGGGCAGTTTAATGAAAAACTGTTTTTT
CASSLDGQFNEKLFF
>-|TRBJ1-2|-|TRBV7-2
TGTGCCAGCAGCTTACCTACTGTCGGGGCGTGGGGCTACACCTTC
CASSLPTVGAWGYTF
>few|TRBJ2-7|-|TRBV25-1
TGTGCCAGCGGTGAGAGAGTAAGACCCTACGAGCAGTACTTC
CASGERVRPYEQYF
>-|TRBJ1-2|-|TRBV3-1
TGTGCCAGCAGCCCCGGACCCCCTTCTTACACCTTC
CASSPGPPSYTF
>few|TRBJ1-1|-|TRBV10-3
TGTGCCATCAGTGTAACGGGGGGCGGGGGCGGTGGCACTGAAGCTTTCTTT
CAISVTGGGGGGTEAFF
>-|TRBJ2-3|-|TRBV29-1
TGCAGCGTGGGGCTCGGCACAGATACGCAGTATTTT
CSVGLGTDTQYF
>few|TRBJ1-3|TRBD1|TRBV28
TGTGCCAGCAGTCTACAGGGGTACGGAAACACCATATATTTT
CASSLQGYGNTIYF
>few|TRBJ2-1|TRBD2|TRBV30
TGTGCCTGGAGTGGTGGACTAGCGGGGGTAGCTGAGCAGTTCTTC
CAWSGGLAGVAEQFF
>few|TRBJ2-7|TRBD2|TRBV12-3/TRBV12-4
TGTGCCAGCGCCTACCGGACTAGTTCCTACGAGCAGTACTTC
CASAYRTSSYEQYF
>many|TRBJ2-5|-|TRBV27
TGTGCCAGCAGCCCTCTCGAGCTTTCGGAGACCCAGTACTTC
CASSPLELSETQYF
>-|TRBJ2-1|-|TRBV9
TGTGCCAGCAGCCCGGTTGGGGGCGGGTACAATGAGCAGTTCTTC
CASSPVGGGYNEQFF
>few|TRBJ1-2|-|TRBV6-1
TGTGCCAGCAGTGCGGCCGACAGGCCCCACTATGGCTACACCTTC
CASSAADRPHYGYTF
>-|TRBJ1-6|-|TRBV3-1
TGTGCCAGCAGCCAAGATCTCGGACAGCTTAATTCACCCCTCCACTTT
CASSQDLGQLNSPLHF
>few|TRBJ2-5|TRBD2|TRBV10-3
TGTGCCATCAGTGGAGGGGGGACTAGCGGGGGAGAGACCCAGTACTTC
CAISGGGTSGGETQYF
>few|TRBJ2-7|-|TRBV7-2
TGTGCCAGCAGCTTAGTTTCCACAGACTCCTACGAGCAGTACTTC
CASSLVSTDSYEQYF
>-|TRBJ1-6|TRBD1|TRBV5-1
TGCGCCAGCACTCCGGGACAGGGGAGTTATTCACCCCTCCACTTT
CASTPGQGSYSPLHF
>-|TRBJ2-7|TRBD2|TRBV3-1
TGTGCCAGCAGCCAATACGGGGGAGGGGCGTATAGCTCCTACGAGCAGTACTTC
CASSQYGGGAYSSYEQYF
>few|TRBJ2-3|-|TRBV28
TGTGCCAGCAGAGCGGGACATTCTAAAGATACGCAGTATTTT
CASRAGHSKDTQYF
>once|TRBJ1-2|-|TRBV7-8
TGTGCCAGCAGCTTAGCAGGGCGCGGCTACGCCTTC
CASSLAGRGYAF
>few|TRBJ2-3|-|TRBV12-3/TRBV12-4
TGTGCCAGTAGTTTCCAGGGTTCCGCTACAGATACGCAGTATTTT
CASSFQGSATDTQYF
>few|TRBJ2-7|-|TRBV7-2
TGTGCCAGCAGACGGGCCCCCCCGGACGAGCAGTACTTC
CASRRAPPDEQYF
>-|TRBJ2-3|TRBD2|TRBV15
TGTGCCACCAGCAGAAAACGCCGGCCCCTAGCGGGGGACACAGATACGCAGTATTTT
CATSRKRRPLAGDTDTQYF
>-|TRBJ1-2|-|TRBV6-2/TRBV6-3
TGTGCCAGCCGTCGGGGGAACTATGGCTACACCTTC
CASRRGNYGYTF
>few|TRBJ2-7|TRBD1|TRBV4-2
TGTGCCAGCAGCCCTCGACAGGGGGAGACCTACGAGCAGTACTTC
CASSPRQGETYEQYF
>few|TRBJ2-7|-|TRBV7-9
TGTGCCAGCAGCCCGCAAGTAATATCCTACGAGCAGTACTTC
CASSPQVISYEQYF
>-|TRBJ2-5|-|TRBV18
TGTGCCAGCTCACCACCCTTTGAGACCCAGTACTTC
CASSPPFETQYF
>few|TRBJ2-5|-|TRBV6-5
TGTGCCAGCAGTTACAGCCAGGACGGGGAGACCCAGTACTTC
CASSYSQDGETQYF
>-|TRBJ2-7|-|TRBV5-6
TGTGCCAGCAGCTTATACGACATTTCCTACGAGCAGTACTTC
CASSLYDISYEQYF
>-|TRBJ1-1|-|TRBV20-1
TGCAGTGCTAGAGATGGCGCAGGGCCAGGGACTGAAGCTTTCTTT
CSARDGAGPGTEAFF
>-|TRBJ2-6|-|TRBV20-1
TGCAGTGCTAGACGATCTGGGGCCAACGTCCTGACTTTC
CSARRSGANVLTF
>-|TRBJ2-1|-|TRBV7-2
TGTGCCAGCAGCTTAGCCGGGACAAATTACAATGAGCAGTTCTTC
CASSLAGTNYNEQFF
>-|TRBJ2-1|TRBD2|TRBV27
TGTGCCAGCAGTTCAAAGGGACTAGCGGGGACCTACAATGAGCAGTTCTTC
CASSSKGLAGTYNEQFF
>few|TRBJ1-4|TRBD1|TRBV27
TGTGTCAGCAGTCCGGACAGGGGGAGTGAAAAACTGTTTTTT
CVSSPDRGSEKLFF
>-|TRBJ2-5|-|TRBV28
TGTGCCAGCAGGCTCGGGACAACCGGAGAGTTCTTC
CASRLGTTGEFF
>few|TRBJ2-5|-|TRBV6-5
TGTGCCAGCAGCCGTCGGGTTCCAGCCCAAGAGACCCAGTACTTC
CASSRRVPAQETQYF
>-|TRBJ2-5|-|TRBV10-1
TGCGCCAGCAGTGAGTCGGTTGCCCCCCAGTACTTC
CASSESVAPQYF